This T cell receptor (beta chain) is drawn from a study of cytomegalovirus exposure and HLA in healthy donors. The PCR had 60 Vbeta and 13 Jbeta primers. Profiling relied on immunoSEQ multiplex PCR, and the TCRdb table lists in-frame clones only, not all of them. The table has some 200,000 clones, around 83% seen once. Study-level findings and limits: Productive status was seen about 90% or about 30% of the time for most TCR beta V segments in an earlier analysis. Researchers reported in a later analysis that a missense DCLRE1C variant was tied to TCR beta V- and J-gene trimming. Reports described diagnosis of cytomegalovirus status by the classifier as highly specific and sensitive. Rarity held for most TCR sequences, but there were some public TCRs that occurred in many donors.

As for this clone: The antigen remains undetermined.

Germline CDR1 KGHSH, CDR2 LQKENI. The CDR3 is 13 amino acids. V gave up 5 bases and J gave up 8 bases, with 15 bases separating them. This sequence originates from a girl aged 10 to 17 in good health and CMV-seronegative. The specimen sequenced was PBMCs. The chain couples TRBV18 to TRBJ1-2; weak D call: TRBD1 (5 bases). CDR3 protein: CASSDQGPYGYTF. DNA for the CDR3: TGTGCCAGCTCAGACCAGGGTCCCTACGGCTACACCTTC.